This T cell receptor beta chain was sequenced for a study of blood T cell repertoires in COVID-19. The CDR3 is 13 residues long. V was trimmed by 7 bases and J by 2 bases, leaving 11 bases between them. Germline lookup yields CDR1 MNHEY and CDR2 SVGAGI. Profiling relied on immunoSEQ multiplex PCR, and the TCRdb table lists in-frame clones only, not all of them. The table has 200,000 to 250,000 clones, 70% to 85% seen once. The participants were between about 18 and 90 years old and came from some 23 US areas. The receptor was derived from a man between 60 and 75 years old who had recovered from COVID-19. The V gene is TRBV6-5, the J gene TRBJ1-2; D remains unclear. The sample taken for sequencing was PBMCs or T cells enriched from blood (not recorded which). This CDR3 is CASKVGRNYGYTF. CDR3 bases: TGTGCCAGCAAGGTCGGGAGAAACTATGGCTACACCTTC.